The 22 T cell receptor beta chains reported below all come from one sample, sequenced in a study of beta chain features in type 1 diabetes. All of the isolated RNA was reverse transcribed, so expressed TCRB transcripts were sequenced. Here immunoSEQ multiplex PCR was the method, and the copy in TCRdb shows in-frame clones only, minus some. The repertoire holds 60,000 to 75,000 clones, with approximately 59% as singletons. Sequenced: Tregs from blood. These receptors came from a woman aged 18 to 35 in good health.

This clone was observed a handful of times. The chain couples TRBV2 to TRBJ2-6; a weak D match, TRBD1 (5 bases). Trimming cost V 7 bases and J 1 base, with 11 bases left between them. CDR1 is SNHLY and CDR2 is FYNNEI in the germline V gene. This CDR3 contains 15 residues. The chain's CDR3 is CASIFQGSGANVLTF. CDR3 nucleotides: TGTGCCAGCATCTTCCAGGGTTCTGGGGCCAACGTCCTGACTTTC.

The gene calls are TRBV2 and TRBJ2-3, with 12 bases identical to TRBD2. The germline CDR1 and CDR2 sequences are SNHLY and FYNNEI. This CDR3 has 14 amino acids. J gave up 8 bases and V 4 bases, and 4 bases lay outside the gene matches. In DNA form, the CDR3 reads TGTGCCAGCAGTGCGACTAGCGGGAGTGGTACGCAGTATTTT. Translating it yields CASSATSGSGTQYF.

The chain has TRBV7-2 and TRBJ1-1, with D possibly being TRBD1 (5 bases). The CDR3 totals 14 residues. V lost 2 bases, J lost 1 base, and 8 bases lay in between. The germline V gene has CDR1 SGHTA and CDR2 FQGNSA. The CDR3 DNA sequence: TGTGCCAGCAGCTTACAGGGCGCGAACACTGAAGCTTTCTTT. Its protein product is CASSLQGANTEAFF.

This clone was counted a few times. This chain uses TRBV2 with TRBJ2-1, with TRBD2 identical over 10 bases. The CDR3 covers 16 residues. Germline V gene lookup returns CDR1 SNHLY and CDR2 FYNNEI. V gave up 7 bases and J gave up 4 bases; unmatched junction bases: 10. The CDR3 bases are TGTGCCAGCAAGCCTGAGCGGGAGGGCCTATACAATGAGCAGTTCTTC. Encoded protein: CASKPEREGLYNEQFF.

This chain connects TRBV7-8 to TRBJ1-4, with D possibly matching TRBD1 (6 bases). Trimming stripped 5 bases from V and 6 bases from J, with 13 bases between. CDR3 length: 14 amino acids. CDR1 is SGHVS, CDR2 FQNEAQ, per germline. The CDR3: CASSLDSGHEKLFF. Here the CDR3 DNA reads TGTGCCAGCAGCCTGGACAGCGGCCATGAAAAACTGTTTTTT.

CDR3 amino acids: CASRLAGRQETQYF. The CDR3 coding sequence is TGTGCCAGCAGGTTAGCGGGCCGACAAGAGACCCAGTACTTC. This chain connects TRBV6-6 to TRBJ2-5, with TRBD2 identical over 7 bases. V shed 6 bases and J 2 bases; nucleotides not matched to a gene: 6. The length of the CDR3 is 14 residues. Germline CDR1 MNHNY, CDR2 SVGAGI (reference sequence).

This clone was seen a handful of times. This rearrangement joins TRBV7-9 to TRBJ2-3; TRBD1 matches at 10 bases. This CDR3 contains 16 residues. J gave up 3 bases and V 4 bases, and 7 bases lay outside the gene matches. Germline CDR1 and CDR2: SEHNR and FQNEAQ (reference sequence). For the CDR3, the DNA is TGTGCCAGCAGCTCACCCGGGACAGGGGCAACAGATACGCAGTATTTT. Amino acids: CASSSPGTGATDTQYF.

The genes are TRBV5-1 and TRBJ2-1; a possible D gene is TRBD2 (5 bases). There are 14 residues in the CDR3. Deletions cut 4 bases from V and 4 bases from J, with 12 bases between. Germline V lookup: CDR1 SGHRS, CDR2 YFSETQ. In DNA, the CDR3 is TGCGCCAGCAGCCGCGGGCTAATATACAATGAGCAGTTCTTC. It encodes CASSRGLIYNEQFF.

The count of this clone is one. The chain recombines TRBV19 with TRBJ2-1; 9 bases line up with TRBD2. The CDR3 consists of 15 residues. Germline CDR1 LNHDA, CDR2 SQIVND (reference sequence). After removal of 9 bases from V and 9 bases from J, the junction contained 15 bases not matched to a gene. CDR3 sequence: CASRPLGRGGGEQFF. CDR3 in DNA: TGTGCCAGCCGTCCCCTAGGGCGGGGGGGTGGTGAGCAGTTCTTC.

The chain carries TRBV29-1 and TRBJ2-5; possible D gene TRBD1, 5 bases. Looked up from germline, CDR1 is SQVTM and CDR2 is ANQGSEA. This CDR3 has 13 amino acids. V dropped 3 bases and J dropped 4 bases, with 12 bases sitting between them. The DNA for the CDR3 is TGCAGCGTTGAGGACAACCCCGGAGAGACCCAGTACTTC. This encodes CSVEDNPGETQYF.

The V call is TRBV7-8, the J call TRBJ2-5, with a weak D call TRBD1 (5 bases). Trimming shortened V by 5 bases and J by 5 bases, and 12 bases separated the two germline ends. This CDR3 region has 13 residues. Germline V CDR1 and CDR2: SGHVS, FQNEAQ. This chain's CDR3 is CASSAQGLETQYF. The CDR3 DNA is TGTGCCAGCAGCGCCCAGGGATTGGAGACCCAGTACTTC.

This clone occurred a few times. The genes are TRBV27 and TRBJ2-5; 7 bases agree with TRBD1. The J segment lost 4 bases and the V segment lost 11 bases, leaving 10 bases of the junction unmatched. The V gene's germline CDR1 is MNHEY and CDR2 SMNVEV (reference sequence). The CDR3 has 13 residues. This CDR3 reads CASTTGARETQYF. The CDR3 bases are TGTGCCTCCACCACAGGGGCCCGAGAGACCCAGTACTTC.

The genes are TRBV9 and TRBJ2-1, with TRBD2 identical over 10 bases. V was pared by 0 bases and J by 8 bases, with 5 bases of the junction left unmatched. Per germline, CDR1 SGDLS and CDR2 YYNGEE. This CDR3 comprises 15 residues. The CDR3 DNA sequence: TGTGCCAGCAGCGTAGGGATAGCGGGAGGCCATGAGCAGTTCTTC. This encodes CASSVGIAGGHEQFF.

J is TRBJ2-6 and V is TRBV18; 9 nucleotides match TRBD2. Germline V CDR1 and CDR2: KGHSH, LQKENI. The CDR3 loop spans 18 amino acids. V shed 6 bases and J 2 bases; nucleotides not matched to a gene: 11. The CDR3 is CASSSGLAGEAGANVLTF. The CDR3 DNA reads as TGTGCCAGCTCCTCGGGTTTAGCGGGAGAGGCTGGGGCCAACGTCCTGACTTTC.

The V and J genes are TRBV5-1 and TRBJ2-5; TRBD2 agrees at 11 bases. Matching the DNA end better, TRBJ2-7 makes the J call doubtful. CDR1 is SGHRS, CDR2 YFSETQ, per germline. This CDR3 has 15 amino acids. The DNA of the CDR3 is TGCGCCAGCAGCTTCCTTAGCGGGGGGGCCTACGAGCAGTACTTC. Amino acid sequence: CASSFLSGGAYEQYF.

This clone came up a few times. This sequence joins TRBV7-2 and TRBJ1-3; TRBD1 agrees at 11 bases. The germline CDR1 and CDR2 sequences are SGHTA and FQGNSA. The CDR3 is made up of 18 amino acids. The V gene end was trimmed by 1 base and the J gene end by 2 bases; junction bases not matched to a gene: 7. Here the CDR3 DNA reads TGTGCCAGCAGCTTAGGAAAACCGGGACAGGGGGCTGGAAACACCATATATTTT. Translated: CASSLGKPGQGAGNTIYF. The variable domain in full, with the rest retrieved from reference TRBV7-2 and TRBJ1-3, is GAGVSQSPSNKVTEKGKDVELRCDPISGHTALYWYRQSLGQGLEFLIYFQGNSAPDKSGLPSDRFSAERTGGSVSTLTIQRTQQEDSAVYLCASSLGKPGQGAGNTIYFGEGSWLTVV.

V usage is TRBV5-6 and J usage is TRBJ2-5; D might be TRBD2 (5 bases). The J call could be wrong; TRBJ2-7 is a better fit for the DNA end. Looked up from germline, CDR1 is SGHDT and CDR2 is YYEEEE. There are 14 residues in the CDR3. CDR3 sequence: CASSLVPGSYEQYF. CDR3 nucleotides: TGTGCCAGCAGCTTGGTCCCGGGGTCCTACGAGCAGTACTTC.

The gene calls are TRBV27 and TRBJ2-5, with 14 positions matching TRBD2. The germline CDR1 and CDR2 sequences are MNHEY and SMNVEV (reference sequence). V lost 6 bases, J lost 4 bases, and 7 bases stayed unmatched. The length of the CDR3 is 16 residues. CDR3 sequence (DNA): TGTGCCAGCAGCGCGACTAGCGGGAGGGCCAGAGAGACCCAGTACTTC. Translated: CASSATSGRARETQYF.

The chain employs TRBV6-5 and TRBJ1-5; the D is unclear. There are 14 residues in the CDR3. Germline CDR1 is MNHEY and CDR2 is SVGAGI. Trimming pared 5 bases from V and 2 bases from J, leaving 10 bases between. DNA for the CDR3: TGTGCCAGCAGTCCCCTTTCGGGCAATCAGCCCCAGCATTTT. It yields the protein CASSPLSGNQPQHF.

This clone showed up just a few times. The rearrangement uses TRBV5-1 and TRBJ2-7; 8 bases fit TRBD2. Trimming at V came to 4 bases and at J to 0 bases, leaving 6 bases not matched to a gene. Germline V gives CDR1 SGHRS, CDR2 YFSETQ. The CDR3 has 15 residues. This CDR3 is CASSPGGDYSYEQYF. CDR3 nucleotide sequence: TGCGCCAGCAGCCCGGGAGGGGACTACTCCTACGAGCAGTACTTC.

The chain carries TRBV7-9 and TRBJ1-1, with TRBD1 identical over 10 bases. CDR1 SEHNR and CDR2 FQNEAQ come from the germline V gene (reference sequence). This CDR3 has 15 amino acids. V shed 5 bases and J 4 bases; nucleotides not matched to a gene: 7. The CDR3 here is CASSDPGQGSTEAFF. Here the CDR3 DNA reads TGTGCCAGCAGCGACCCGGGACAGGGGAGCACTGAAGCTTTCTTT.

The sample holds a few counts of this clone. CDR3 sequence (DNA): TGTGCCATCAGTGGCCCCGACGGTCGAGGGTACTTC. Its translation is CAISGPDGRGYF. This rearrangement joins TRBV10-3 to TRBJ2-7; D not certain. The CDR3 is made up of 12 amino acids. V lost 4 bases and J lost 12, with 16 bases in between. Germline CDR1 is ENHRY and CDR2 is SYGVKD.